This T cell receptor (beta chain) was profiled in a study of breast tumors, draining lymph nodes, adjacent tissues. Study observations and caveats: Luminal-like breast cancer showed significantly higher tumor–nontumor repertoire similarity than basal-like.

The V and J ends lost 4 bases and 3 bases, in that order; junction bases with no gene match: 5. The CDR3 runs 15 residues. Looked up from germline, CDR1 is SNHLY and CDR2 is FYNNEI. TCRdb called the multiplex PCR reads again in MiXCR, with one record for every CDR3 protein. The data show 80,000 to 130,000 distinct CDR3 sequences, around 21% seen once. Ten or more counts support this clonotype. Its antigen remains unidentified. The lymph nodes were axillary draining lymph nodes from breast cancer patients. The chain carries TRBV2 and TRBJ1-5; TRBD1 matches at 8 bases. Sequences were obtained from axillary lymph node tissue. The source is a female donor with breast cancer. Some clones in this sample may be carry-over from other donors' samples. The CDR3: CASSGQGRLNQPQHF. The CDR3 DNA reads TGTGCCAGCAGTGGACAGGGGAGGCTCAATCAGCCCCAGCATTTT.